This T cell receptor (beta chain) derives from a study of beta chain features in type 1 diabetes. The entirety of the isolated RNA underwent reverse transcription, so expressed TCRB transcripts were sequenced. Deep immunoSEQ sequencing covered naive, central memory and regulatory T cell samples. Produced via immunoSEQ multiplex PCR; TCRdb's table is partial and in-frame only. The sample includes 200,000 to 250,000 clones, over 11% of them seen just once. The single heparinised draw taken from each donor contained approximately 100 mL of blood on average. Without exception, sorted populations had purity beyond 98%. Per the germline V gene, CDR1 is MGHRA and CDR2 is YSYEKL. The V gene end was trimmed by 3 bases and the J gene end by 6 bases; junction bases not matched to a gene: 11. The CDR3 spans 16 residues. Notes on the study in general: People with Type 1 diabetes carried modestly yet significantly shorter TCRB CDR3s in all four CD4+ subsets.

For this clone: The antigen remains unidentified.

The clonotype comes from a man aged 30 to 39 with type 1 diabetes. The chain uses TRBV4-1 and TRBJ2-3; 8 nucleotides align to TRBD2. The sequenced material came from naive CD4+ T cells from blood. Here the CDR3 reads CASSQGTSGAFDTQYF. The CDR3 region has the DNA TGCGCCAGCAGCCAGGGGACTAGTGGAGCTTTCGATACGCAGTATTTT.